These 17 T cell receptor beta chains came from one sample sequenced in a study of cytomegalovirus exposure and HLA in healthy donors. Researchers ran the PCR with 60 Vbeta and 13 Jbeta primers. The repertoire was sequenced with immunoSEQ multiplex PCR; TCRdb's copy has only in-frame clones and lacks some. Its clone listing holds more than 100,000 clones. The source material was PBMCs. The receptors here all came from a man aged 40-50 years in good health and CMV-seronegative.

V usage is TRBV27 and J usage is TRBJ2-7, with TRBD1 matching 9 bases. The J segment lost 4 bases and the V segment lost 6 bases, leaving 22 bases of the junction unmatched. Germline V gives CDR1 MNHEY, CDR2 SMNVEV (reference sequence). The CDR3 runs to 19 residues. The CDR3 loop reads CASSPFFRRTRDREYEQYF. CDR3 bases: TGTGCCAGCAGCCCTTTTTTTCGGAGAACAAGGGACAGGGAATACGAGCAGTACTTC.

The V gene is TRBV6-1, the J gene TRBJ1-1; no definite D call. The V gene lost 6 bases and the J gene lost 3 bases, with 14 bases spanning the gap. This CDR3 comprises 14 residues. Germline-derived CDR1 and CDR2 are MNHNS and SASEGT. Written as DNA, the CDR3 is TGTGCCAGCAGCCTACAGCCGGGGTACACTGAAGCTTTCTTT. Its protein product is CASSLQPGYTEAFF.

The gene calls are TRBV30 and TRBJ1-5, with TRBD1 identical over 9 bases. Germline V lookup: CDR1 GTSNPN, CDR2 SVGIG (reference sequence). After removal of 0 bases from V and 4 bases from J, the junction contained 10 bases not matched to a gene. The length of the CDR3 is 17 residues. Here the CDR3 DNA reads TGTGCCTGGAGTGTACGCAAGGACAGGGGATTTAATCAGCCCCAGCATTTT. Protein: CAWSVRKDRGFNQPQHF. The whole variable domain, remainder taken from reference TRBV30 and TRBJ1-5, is SQTIHQWPATLVQPVGSPLSLECTVEGTSNPNLYWYRQAAGRGLQLLFYSVGIGQISSEVPQNLSASRPQDRQFILSSKKLLLSDSGFYLCAWSVRKDRGFNQPQHFGDGTRLSIL.

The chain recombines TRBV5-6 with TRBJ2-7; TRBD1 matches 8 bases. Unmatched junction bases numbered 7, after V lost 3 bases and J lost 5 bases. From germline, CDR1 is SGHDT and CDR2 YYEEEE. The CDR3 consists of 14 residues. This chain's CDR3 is CASSSPGGLDEQYF. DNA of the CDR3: TGTGCCAGCAGCTCTCCAGGGGGCCTGGACGAGCAGTACTTC.

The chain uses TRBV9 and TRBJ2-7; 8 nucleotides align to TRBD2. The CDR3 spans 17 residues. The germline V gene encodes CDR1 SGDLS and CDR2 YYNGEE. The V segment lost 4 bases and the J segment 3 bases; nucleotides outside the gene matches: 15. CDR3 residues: CASSPSAGASGGYEQYF. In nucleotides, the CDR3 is TGTGCCAGCAGCCCAAGCGCTGGCGCCAGCGGGGGCTACGAGCAGTACTTC. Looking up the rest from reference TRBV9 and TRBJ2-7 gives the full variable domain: DSGVTQTPKHLITATGQRVTLRCSPRSGDLSVYWYQQSLDQGLQFLIQYYNGEERAKGNILERFSAQQFPDLHSELNLSSLELGDSALYFCASSPSAGASGGYEQYFGPGTRLTVT.

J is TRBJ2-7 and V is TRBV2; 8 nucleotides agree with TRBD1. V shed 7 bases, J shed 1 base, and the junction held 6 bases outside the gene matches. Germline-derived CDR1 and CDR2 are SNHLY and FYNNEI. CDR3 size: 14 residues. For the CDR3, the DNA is TGTGCCAGCAACAGGGACAGGACATCCTACGAGCAGTACTTC. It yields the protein CASNRDRTSYEQYF. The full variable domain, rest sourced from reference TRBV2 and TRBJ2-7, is EPEVTQTPSHQVTQMGQEVILRCVPISNHLYFYWYRQILGQKVEFLVSFYNNEISEKSEIFDDQFSVERPDGSNFTLKIRSTKLEDSAMYFCASNRDRTSYEQYFGPGTRLTVT.

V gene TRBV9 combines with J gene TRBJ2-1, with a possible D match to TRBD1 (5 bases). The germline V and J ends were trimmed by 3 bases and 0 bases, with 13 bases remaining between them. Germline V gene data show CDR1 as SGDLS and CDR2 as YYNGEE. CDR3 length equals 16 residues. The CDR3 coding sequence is TGTGCCAGCAGCGCCAGACAGATGAGCTCCTACAATGAGCAGTTCTTC. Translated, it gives CASSARQMSSYNEQFF. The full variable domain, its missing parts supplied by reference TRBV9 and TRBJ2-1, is DSGVTQTPKHLITATGQRVTLRCSPRSGDLSVYWYQQSLDQGLQFLIQYYNGEERAKGNILERFSAQQFPDLHSELNLSSLELGDSALYFCASSARQMSSYNEQFFGPGTRLTVL.

The CDR3 is CASSQGGGNTIYF. Here the CDR3 DNA reads TGTGCCAGCAGCCAAGGGGGGGGGAACACCATATATTTT. The V gene is TRBV7-8, the J gene TRBJ1-3, with D possibly matching TRBD1 (6 bases). In germline, CDR1 is SGHVS, CDR2 FQNEAQ. CDR3 length equals 13 residues. V lost 5 bases, J lost 7 bases, and 12 bases lay in between.

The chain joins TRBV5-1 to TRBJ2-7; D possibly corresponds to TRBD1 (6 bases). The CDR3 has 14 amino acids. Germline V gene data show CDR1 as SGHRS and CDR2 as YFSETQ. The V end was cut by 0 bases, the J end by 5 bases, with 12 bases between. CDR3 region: CASSLGQGWDEQYF. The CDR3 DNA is TGCGCCAGCAGCTTGGGCCAGGGGTGGGACGAGCAGTACTTC. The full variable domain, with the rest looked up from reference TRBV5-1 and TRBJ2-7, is KAGVTQTPRYLIKTRGQQVTLSCSPISGHRSVSWYQQTPGQGLQFLFEYFSETQRNKGNFPGRFSGRQFSNSRSEMNVSTLELGDSALYLCASSLGQGWDEQYFGPGTRLTVT.

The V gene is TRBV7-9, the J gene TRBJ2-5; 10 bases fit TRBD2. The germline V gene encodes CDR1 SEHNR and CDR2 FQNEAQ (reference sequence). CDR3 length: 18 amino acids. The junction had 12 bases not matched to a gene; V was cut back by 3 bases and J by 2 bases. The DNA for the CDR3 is TGTGCCAGCAGCTTTGGCTGGACTAGCGGTTTAGGGCAAGAGACCCAGTACTTC. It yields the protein CASSFGWTSGLGQETQYF.

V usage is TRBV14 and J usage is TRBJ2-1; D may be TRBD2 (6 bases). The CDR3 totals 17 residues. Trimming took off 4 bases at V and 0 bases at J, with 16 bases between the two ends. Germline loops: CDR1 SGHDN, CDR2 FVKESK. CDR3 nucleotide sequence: TGTGCCAGCAGCCTACGGAGGGGCAGCCTCTCCTACAATGAGCAGTTCTTC. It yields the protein CASSLRRGSLSYNEQFF. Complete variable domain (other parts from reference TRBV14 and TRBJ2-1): EAGVTQFPSHSVIEKGQTVTLRCDPISGHDNLYWYRRVMGKEIKFLLHFVKESKQDESGMPNNRFLAERTGGTYSTLKVQPAELEDSGVYFCASSLRRGSLSYNEQFFGPGTRLTVL.

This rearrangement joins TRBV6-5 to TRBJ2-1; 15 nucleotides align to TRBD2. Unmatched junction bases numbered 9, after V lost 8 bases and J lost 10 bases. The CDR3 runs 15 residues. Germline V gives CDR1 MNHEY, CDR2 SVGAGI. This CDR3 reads CASQGLAGGEEEQFF. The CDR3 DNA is TGTGCCAGCCAGGGACTAGCGGGAGGAGAGGAGGAGCAGTTCTTC.

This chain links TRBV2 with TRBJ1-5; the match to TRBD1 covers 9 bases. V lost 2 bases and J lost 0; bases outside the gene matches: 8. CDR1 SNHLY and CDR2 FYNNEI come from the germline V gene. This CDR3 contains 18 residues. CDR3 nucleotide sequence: TGTGCCAGCAGTGAATTTTGGGGACAGGGATATAGCAATCAGCCCCAGCATTTT. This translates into CASSEFWGQGYSNQPQHF.

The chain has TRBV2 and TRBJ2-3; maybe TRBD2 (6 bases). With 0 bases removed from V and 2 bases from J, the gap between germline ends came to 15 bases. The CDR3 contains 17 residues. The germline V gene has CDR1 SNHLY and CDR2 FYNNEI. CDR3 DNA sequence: TGTGCCAGCAGTGAAGCGGGGGGACTCCAACCCACAGATACGCAGTATTTT. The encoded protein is CASSEAGGLQPTDTQYF.

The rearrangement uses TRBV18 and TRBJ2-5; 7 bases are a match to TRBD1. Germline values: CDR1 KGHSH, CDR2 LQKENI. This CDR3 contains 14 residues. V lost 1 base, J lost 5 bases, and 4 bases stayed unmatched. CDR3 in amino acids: CASSPQGALETQYF. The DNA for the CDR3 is TGTGCCAGCTCACCACAGGGGGCGTTGGAGACCCAGTACTTC. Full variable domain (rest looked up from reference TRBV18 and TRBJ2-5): NAGVMQNPRHLVRRRGQEARLRCSPMKGHSHVYWYRQLPEEGLKFMVYLQKENIIDESGMPKERFSAEFPKEGPSILRIQQVVRGDSAAYFCASSPQGALETQYFGPGTRLLVL.

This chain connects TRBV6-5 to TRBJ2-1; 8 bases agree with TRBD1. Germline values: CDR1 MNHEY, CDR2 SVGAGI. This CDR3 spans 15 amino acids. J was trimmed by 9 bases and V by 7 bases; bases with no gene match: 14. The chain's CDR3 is CASNLQGAPRGEQFF. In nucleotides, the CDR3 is TGTGCCAGCAACTTGCAGGGGGCGCCTAGGGGTGAGCAGTTCTTC.

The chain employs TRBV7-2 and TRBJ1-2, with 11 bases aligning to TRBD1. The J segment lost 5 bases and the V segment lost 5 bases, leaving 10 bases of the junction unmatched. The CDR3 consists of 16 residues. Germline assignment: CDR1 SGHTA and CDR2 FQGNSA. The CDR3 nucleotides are TGTGCCAGCAGCCCGAACGGACAGGGGGCTATATATGGCTACACCTTC. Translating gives CASSPNGQGAIYGYTF.